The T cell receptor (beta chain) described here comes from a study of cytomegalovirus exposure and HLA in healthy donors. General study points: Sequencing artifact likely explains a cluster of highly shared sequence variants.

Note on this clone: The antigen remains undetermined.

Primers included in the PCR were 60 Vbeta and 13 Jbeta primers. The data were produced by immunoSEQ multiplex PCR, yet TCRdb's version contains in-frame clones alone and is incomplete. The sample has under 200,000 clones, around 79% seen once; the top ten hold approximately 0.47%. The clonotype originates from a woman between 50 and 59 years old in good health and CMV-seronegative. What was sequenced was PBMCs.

The CDR3 region is CAWTLMGAGNEQFF. In nucleotides, the CDR3 is TGTGCCTGGACCCTAATGGGGGCAGGCAATGAGCAGTTCTTC. This chain links TRBV30 with TRBJ2-1, with a tentative D call TRBD1 (6 bases). Germline V lookup: CDR1 GTSNPN, CDR2 SVGIG (reference sequence). V was shortened by 4 bases and J by 6 bases, with 16 bases between the two germline ends. This CDR3 comprises 14 residues. Filled out from reference TRBV30 and TRBJ2-1, the complete variable domain reads SQTIHQWPATLVQPVGSPLSLECTVEGTSNPNLYWYRQAAGRGLQLLFYSVGIGQISSEVPQNLSASRPQDRQFILSSKKLLLSDSGFYLCAWTLMGAGNEQFFGPGTRLTVL.